This T cell receptor beta chain was retrieved from a study of T cells in Graves' hyperthyroidism and ophthalmopathy. V was clipped by 7 bases and J by 6 bases, with 10 bases between them. Germline CDR1 is MNHNS and CDR2 is SASEGT. The CDR3 totals 12 residues. Researchers defined stable Graves' hyperthyroidism as no ophthalmopathy progression within 18 months. This clonotype was observed a few times. The antigen remains unidentified. Amplified TCR beta CDR3 regions came from RNA transcripts. TCR CDR3 underwent first-round RT-PCR with the HTBI primer set. TCRdb used MiXCR to reprocess the multiplex PCR reads, holding one entry per CDR3 protein. This table holds 300,000 to 450,000 distinct CDR3 sequences, about 13% found once. Study conclusions and caveats: Most clonotypes expanded in thyroid above 0.001 were likewise present in blood.

The sequenced material came from blood. The TCR originated in a woman under 30 with Graves' hyperthyroidism. The chain has TRBV6-1 and TRBJ1-5; D gene uncertain. CDR3 coding DNA: TGTGCCAGCACCCTCGGCCGTCAGCCCCAGCATTTT. Translated: CASTLGRQPQHF.